The 2 T cell receptor beta chains presented below share a single source sample, sequenced in a study of OX40 agonist ivuxolimab in advanced cancers. Sequenced by immunoSEQ multiplex PCR; TCRdb stores in-frame clones only, minus some. The repertoire holds roughly 79,000 clones, with 84% as singletons. The specimen comprised CD4+ or CD8+ T cells sorted from blood, sampled in a trial of the OX40 agonist ivuxolimab. The source of these receptors is an adult with an advanced solid tumor such as melanoma, head and neck, liver or kidney cancer.

This clone is a singleton in its sample. The CDR3 reads CAIKKGVSTDTQYF. In DNA, the CDR3 is TGTGCCATTAAGAAGGGAGTGAGCACAGATACGCAGTATTTT. The rearrangement joins TRBV7-2 to TRBJ2-3, with D maybe TRBD2 (5 bases). Trimming left V 10 bases short and J 0 bases short, with 14 bases between. Germline lookup yields CDR1 SGHTA and CDR2 FQGNSA. This CDR3 contains 14 residues.

Here the CDR3 reads CASSAGGGQVPYEQYF. Here the CDR3 DNA reads TGTGCCAGCAGCGCGGGCGGGGGGCAGGTACCCTACGAGCAGTACTTC. V is TRBV21-1 and J is TRBJ2-7; whether TRBD2, the table's D call, matches the DNA was not checked. TRBV21-1 is classified as a pseudogene. The CDR3 is 16 residues long.